Given below is one T cell receptor beta chain in context. Antigen specificity is unknown. The read gets to within 3 residues of the CDR3 end, and the germline J gene fills in the rest. These data are taken from a study of T cells in women clearing cervical HPV infection. This CDR3 spans 15 amino acids. Per germline, CDR1 SGHRS and CDR2 YFSETQ. Regarding the study as a whole: Combining TCR richness with V gene abundances gave around 0.87 AUC.

This table comes from immunoSEQ multiplex PCR, and its TCRdb copy is limited to in-frame clones, with some not included. Its clone listing holds about 23,000 clones. This chain links TRBV5-1 with TRBJ2-2; tentative D call: TRBD1 (6 bases). This TCR was sampled from a woman aged 18 to 69 with a cervical HPV16 infection that either progressed to CIN3+ or cleared (not recorded which). Material for sequencing was blood buffy coat. CDR3 protein: CASSWDISTNEKLFF. The CDR3 bases that were read are TGCGCCAGCAGCTGGGACATCTCAACTAATGAAAAG.